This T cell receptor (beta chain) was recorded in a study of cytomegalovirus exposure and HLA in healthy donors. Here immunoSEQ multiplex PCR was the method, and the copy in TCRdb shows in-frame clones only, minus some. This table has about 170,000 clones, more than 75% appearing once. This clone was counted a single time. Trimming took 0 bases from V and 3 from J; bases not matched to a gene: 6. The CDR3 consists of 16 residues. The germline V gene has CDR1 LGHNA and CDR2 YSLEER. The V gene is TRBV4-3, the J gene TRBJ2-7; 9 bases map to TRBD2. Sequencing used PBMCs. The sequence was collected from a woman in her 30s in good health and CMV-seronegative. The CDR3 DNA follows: TGCGCCAGCAGCCAAGATAGAACTAGCGGGCTCTACGAGCAGTACTTC. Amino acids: CASSQDRTSGLYEQYF.